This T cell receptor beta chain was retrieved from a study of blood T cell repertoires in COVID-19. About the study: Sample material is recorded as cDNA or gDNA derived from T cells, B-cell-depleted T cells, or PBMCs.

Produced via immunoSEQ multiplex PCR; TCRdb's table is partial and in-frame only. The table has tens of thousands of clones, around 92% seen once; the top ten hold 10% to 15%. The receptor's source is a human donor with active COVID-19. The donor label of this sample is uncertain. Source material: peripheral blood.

The CDR3 here is CASGEREAGEQFF. CDR3 in DNA: TGTGCCAGCGGGGAGCGGGAGGCTGGTGAGCAGTTCTTC. The chain is built from TRBV2 and TRBJ2-1; 9 positions agree with TRBD2. Germline V lookup: CDR1 SNHLY, CDR2 FYNNEI. This CDR3 spans 13 amino acids. V lost 8 bases and J lost 9; bases outside the gene matches: 8.